This T cell receptor beta chain was found in a study of CD8 T cells in ankylosing spondylitis. Notes on the study in general: Enrichment of disease-linked clones was reportedly significant in matched ankylosing spondylitis synovial fluid. Ankylosing spondylitis blood appeared to carry a characteristic TCR beta motif of roughly 8 highly homologous variants. Earlier work had already found some motif variants in reactive arthritis synovial fluid and blood.

With molecular barcodes, quantitative 5'-RACE was used to make the TCR beta libraries. MiXCR, run by TCRdb on the 5' RACE reads, gives a single entry per CDR3 protein. The sample lists approximately 550,000 distinct CDR3 sequences; about 13% were seen once. This clonotype has only a few counts. Its antigen is as yet unknown. CDR3 length equals 17 residues. Per germline, CDR1 SGHRS and CDR2 YFSETQ. V dropped 4 bases and J dropped 1 base, with 19 bases sitting between them. Input material: blood, either unsorted or a sorted T cell fraction (not recorded which). This clonotype was sampled from a male donor with ankylosing spondylitis. V is TRBV5-1 and J is TRBJ2-3; D possibly corresponds to TRBD2 (6 bases). The DNA for the CDR3 is TGCGCCAGCAGCCAACAGCCAACGGGCGGGGGCACAGATACGCAGTATTTT. The encoded protein is CASSQQPTGGGTDTQYF.